The rows below give T cell receptor beta chains drawn from one sample of a study of T cells in Graves' hyperthyroidism and ophthalmopathy. One entry per CDR3 protein, called by TCRdb with MiXCR from the multiplex PCR reads. Seen here are 650,000 to 800,000 distinct CDR3 sequences, 45% observed once, and the top ten hold more than 7%. The specimen sequenced was peripheral blood or thyroid tissue (not recorded which). The receptors stem from an adult man with Graves' disease, either hyperthyroidism or ophthalmopathy (not recorded which). Each CDR3 is given without its conserved first and last residue. Fields, in order: V gene, J gene, CDR3 protein.

>TRBV20-1|TRBJ1-1
SARDPPRGWLNTEAF
>TRBV7-8|TRBJ2-5
ASSFGVGGQETQY
>TRBV7-2|TRBJ1-1
ASSPQVRGEAF
>TRBV6-2/TRBV6-3|TRBJ1-1
ASSLSTGVITEAF
>TRBV7-9|TRBJ2-5
ASRRNGELYQETQY
>TRBV29-1|TRBJ2-7
SVAGGEQY
>TRBV9|TRBJ1-2
ASSVGAEARGYT
>TRBV2|TRBJ1-2
ASSEALGYGGYT
>TRBV2|TRBJ1-5
ASMRDRGSNQPQH
>TRBV24-1|TRBJ1-5
ATSDPRGGNQPQH
>TRBV19|TRBJ1-1
ASRSGQAGNTEAF
>TRBV19|TRBJ1-4
ASSTFATNEKLF
>TRBV6-6|TRBJ1-4
ASSFSGSRELF
>TRBV5-1|TRBJ2-5
ASSLATDQETQY
>TRBV2|TRBJ1-2
ASSFRGTNYGYT
>TRBV15|TRBJ1-1
ATSRDRSFASEAF
>TRBV29-1|TRBJ1-2
SARDRPNRGSNYGYT
>TRBV20-1|TRBJ1-3
SASGQGSYFGNTIY
>TRBV12-5|TRBJ1-2
ASGPRTGYGYT
>TRBV15|TRBJ1-5
ATGYSNQPQH
>TRBV20-1|TRBJ1-4
SASRRATNEKLF
>TRBV29-1|TRBJ2-5
SLAPGGRFETQY
>TRBV2|TRBJ1-6
ASSSDRDNSPLH
>TRBV9|TRBJ1-1
ASSPRPGREAF
>TRBV12-3/TRBV12-4|TRBJ1-1
ASSQGMGEAAEAF
>TRBV7-2|TRBJ1-1
ASSLSETVNTEAF
>TRBV10-3|TRBJ2-7
AISDGGQLEQY
>TRBV12-3/TRBV12-4|TRBJ2-7
ASSWHRGRYEQY
>TRBV2|TRBJ1-2
ADSVTGYT
>TRBV7-8|TRBJ2-7
ASSQDPAYEQY
>TRBV5-1|TRBJ1-1
ASSLGGGSARVHTEAF
>TRBV2|TRBJ2-3
ASSEGPSTDTQY
>TRBV9|TRBJ1-6
ASSVGRGRLDSPLH
>TRBV7-9|TRBJ2-7
AVTSGNGHEQY
>TRBV20-1|TRBJ1-5
SASLDRRYQPQH
>TRBV7-9|TRBJ1-1
ASSVWDRSVTEAF
>TRBV2|TRBJ1-6
ASMGSSYNSPLH
>TRBV29-1|TRBJ2-7
SARLASHEQY
>TRBV5-1|TRBJ1-1
ASSTQYRGQNTEAF
>TRBV2|TRBJ1-2
ASKAVANYGYT
>TRBV6-5|TRBJ1-2
ASGRRSYGYT
>TRBV10-3|TRBJ2-5
ASSTPGGGIQETQY
>TRBV7-8|TRBJ1-6
AWSESPGNSPLH
>TRBV20-1|TRBJ2-5
SARLAGVAGTQY
>TRBV20-1|TRBJ1-5
SARDGGRSQPQH
>TRBV2|TRBJ1-2
ASSGPTGMDYGYT
>TRBV12-3/TRBV12-4|TRBJ2-7
ASSLGTGSEQY
>TRBV7-9|TRBJ1-5
ASSLMGSGAQH
>TRBV6-1|TRBJ1-2
ASSEVFSGNGYT
>TRBV12-3/TRBV12-4|TRBJ2-7
ASSLGVGEQY
>TRBV19|TRBJ1-2
ASSIRQGSNYGYT
>TRBV5-6|TRBJ1-2
ASSRTRLYGYT
>TRBV20-1|TRBJ2-5
SAGDGAGNFETQY
>TRBV7-9|TRBJ1-6
ASSQSGTGNSPLH
>TRBV11-2|TRBJ2-7
ASSLDGRVEQY